This T cell receptor (beta chain) derives from a study of T cell responses to AZD1222 COVID-19 vaccine. About this clone: No antigen is known for it.

The data were produced by immunoSEQ multiplex PCR, yet TCRdb's version contains in-frame clones alone and is incomplete. Of tens of thousands of clones listed, 70% to 90% were seen once; the top ten hold around 9.6%. General observations from the study: There were mostly white British donors and more females than males, and clonal diversity was possibly underestimated. Sampling that yielded the repertoires occurred only after the peak T cell response. Spike-specific TCR breadth and depth grew following two AZD1222 doses. Nearly half of the spike-specific TCRs reportedly recognize variant regions that carry no mutations.

Germline CDR1 is SGHAT and CDR2 is FQNNGV. The CDR3 sequence is 15 residues long. Trimming cost V 1 base and J 2 bases, with 9 bases left between them. The chain couples TRBV11-2 to TRBJ2-1; D is perhaps TRBD1 or TRBD2 (5 bases each). This sequence originates from an adult in good health. The sequencing used peripheral blood, collected on day 0 of AZD1222 vaccination. The CDR3 spells CASSLVRGPYNEQFF. CDR3 DNA: TGTGCCAGCAGCTTAGTACGGGGCCCCTACAATGAGCAGTTCTTC.